The 4 T cell receptor beta chains listed next were all sequenced from one sample in a study of T cells in Graves' hyperthyroidism and ophthalmopathy. RNA transcripts were the template for amplifying TCR beta CDR3 regions. First-round RT-PCR targeting the TCR CDR3 was performed with the HTBI primer set. TCRdb fed the multiplex PCR reads into MiXCR, producing one record per CDR3 protein. Of nearly 750,000 distinct CDR3 sequences in the sample, roughly a third were seen once. What was sequenced was blood. The receptors shown here come from a woman between 40 and 50 years old with Graves' hyperthyroidism.

The chain has TRBV19 and TRBJ2-2, with D perhaps TRBD1 or TRBD2 (5 bases each). Per the germline V gene, CDR1 is LNHDA and CDR2 is SQIVND (reference sequence). Trimming left V 9 bases short and J 5 bases short, with 19 bases between. The CDR3 runs to 15 residues. This chain's CDR3 is CASLSRQRDTGELFF. The CDR3, as DNA: TGTGCCAGCCTTTCCCGACAGAGGGATACCGGGGAGCTGTTTTTT.

This clonotype was picked up many times. The V gene is TRBV10-3, the J gene TRBJ1-2; D ambiguous. Germline CDR1 is ENHRY and CDR2 is SYGVKD. This CDR3 contains 13 residues. Deletions cut 10 bases from V and 8 bases from J, with 20 bases between. This CDR3 is CASSPGRAGGYTF. In DNA, the CDR3 is TGTGCCAGTAGTCCCGGTAGGGCGGGAGGCTACACCTTC.

The chain links TRBV27 to TRBJ1-2; D gene uncertain. V was cut by 7 bases and J by 2 bases, with 11 bases left in between. This CDR3 spans 13 amino acids. CDR1 MNHEY and CDR2 SMNVEV come from the germline V gene (reference sequence). The CDR3: CASKRAGNYGYTF. The DNA of the CDR3 is TGTGCCAGCAAACGAGCGGGGAACTATGGCTACACCTTC.

The V and J genes are TRBV7-2 and TRBJ1-6; D is possibly TRBD1 (5 bases). The CDR3 is made up of 16 amino acids. The V end was cut by 6 bases, the J end by 3 bases, with 15 bases between. CDR1 and CDR2 from the germline V gene are SGHTA and FQGNSA. The chain's CDR3 is CASSGMGEGYNSPLHF. CDR3 sequence (DNA): TGTGCCAGCAGTGGGATGGGGGAGGGCTATAATTCACCCCTCCACTTT.